This TCR beta chain was documented in a study of OX40 agonist ivuxolimab in advanced cancers. Background on the study: Intravenous ivuxolimab at 0.01 to 10 mg/kg was given to patients every 2 weeks. Study-level points and caveats: At 0.1 to 3.0 mg/kg and by week 6, CD4+ and CD8+ T cells in the blood had expanded clonally.

TCRdb's copy holds only in-frame clones and misses some; the assay was immunoSEQ multiplex PCR. The sample includes tens of thousands of clones, 87% seen only once; the top ten take less than 3.5%. Sampling of blood occurred at baseline, cycle 4 day 1, and cycle 7 day 1. Germline V gene data show CDR1 as MGHDK and CDR2 as SYGVNS. V trimming: 4 bases; J trimming: 6 bases; junction bases outside the gene matches: 2. The CDR3 is 12 residues long. This clone is a singleton in its sample. Its antigen is as yet unknown. The clonotype comes from an adult with an advanced solid tumor such as melanoma, head and neck, liver or kidney cancer. The chain links TRBV25-1 to TRBJ2-7; TRBD1 matches 8 bases. The sample was CD4+ or CD8+ T cells sorted from blood, taken in a trial of the OX40 agonist ivuxolimab. CDR3 residues: CASSGTGSEQYF. CDR3 bases: TGTGCCAGCAGTGGGACAGGGAGCGAGCAGTACTTC.